This T cell receptor (beta chain) is drawn from a study of T cells in tuberculosis. Study-wide background: IGRA-negative adolescents, IGRA-positive adolescents with latent tuberculosis and adults with active tuberculosis formed this South African cohort. PBMC were archived before or within 7 days of starting treatment. Overall study findings and caveats: Smaller alpha distances in active tuberculosis partly reflected shorter CDR3-alpha lengths.

HIV-seronegative South African adults aged 18 years or older had newly diagnosed active tuberculosis. Here immunoSEQ multiplex PCR was the method, and the copy in TCRdb shows in-frame clones only, minus some. The table records around 10,000 clones, just under 95% of them present only once. This CDR3 contains 13 residues. Germline CDR1 and CDR2: GTSNPN and SVGIG (reference sequence). Trimming took off 0 bases at V and 7 bases at J, with 10 bases between the two ends. Turning to this clone: Its matching antigen is unknown.

Specimen: PBMCs. The chain joins TRBV30 to TRBJ1-5; a weak D match, TRBD1 (6 bases). The sequence was collected from an adult with tuberculosis. CDR3: CAWSVQGGQPQHF. The CDR3 region has the DNA TGTGCCTGGAGTGTACAGGGCGGACAGCCCCAGCATTTT.